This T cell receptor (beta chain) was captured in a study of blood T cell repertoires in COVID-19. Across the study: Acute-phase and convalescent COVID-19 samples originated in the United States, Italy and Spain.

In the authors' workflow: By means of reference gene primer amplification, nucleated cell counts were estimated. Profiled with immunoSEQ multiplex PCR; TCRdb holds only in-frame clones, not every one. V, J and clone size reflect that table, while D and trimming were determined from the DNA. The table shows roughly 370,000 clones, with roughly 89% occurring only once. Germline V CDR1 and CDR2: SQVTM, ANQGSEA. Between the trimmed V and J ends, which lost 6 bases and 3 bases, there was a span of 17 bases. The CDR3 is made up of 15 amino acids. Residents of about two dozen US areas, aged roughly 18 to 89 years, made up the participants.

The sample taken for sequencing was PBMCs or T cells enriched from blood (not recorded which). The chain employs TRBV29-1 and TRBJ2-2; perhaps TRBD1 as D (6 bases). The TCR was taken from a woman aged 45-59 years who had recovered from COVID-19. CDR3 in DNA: TGCAGCGTCGGGGTAAGGGGGAAAGACACCGGGGAGCTGTTTTTT. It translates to CSVGVRGKDTGELFF.